This is a list of T cell receptor beta chains from one sample in a study of response to subunit inactivated influenza vaccine. TCRdb reprocessed the RT-PCR reads via MiXCR and lists one record per CDR3 protein. The profile shows around 650,000 distinct CDR3 sequences, 15% to 19% of them singletons. Sequencing was performed on PBMCs from blood, taken 11 to 12 days after vaccination. The receptors were sampled from a man aged 50-60 years who received an inactivated influenza vaccine. CDR3s include the opening cysteine and the closing phenylalanine or tryptophan. The order of the fields is V gene, clone size, D gene, J gene, CDR3 protein, CDR3 DNA. D genes are given only for firm matches. The size field is filled for only some rows; it gives once, few, many or a size class.

TRBV30	.	.	TRBJ1-6	CAWSLEQGGTPLHF	TGTGCCTGGAGTCTGGAACAAGGCGGGACACCCCTCCACTTT
TRBV3-1	many	.	TRBJ2-7	CASSQSFGDTFPYEQYF	TGTGCCAGCAGCCAATCCTTCGGGGATACCTTCCCCTACGAGCAGTACTTC
TRBV2	few	TRBD1	TRBJ2-7	CASRGDRGPYEQYF	TGTGCCAGCAGGGGGGACAGGGGGCCCTACGAGCAGTACTTC
TRBV10-3	few	.	TRBJ2-7	CADPRLWEPPTFSYEQYF	TGTGCCGACCCTCGACTCTGGGAACCCCCAACCTTCTCCTACGAGCAGTACTTC
TRBV25-1	few	TRBD1	TRBJ2-7	CASRGTGGPYEQYF	TGTGCCAGCAGGGGAACAGGGGGCCCCTACGAGCAGTACTTC
TRBV19	.	.	TRBJ1-5	CASSTEFNQPQHF	TGTGCCAGTAGTACAGAATTTAATCAGCCCCAGCATTTT
TRBV12-3/TRBV12-4	few	TRBD2	TRBJ2-2	CASSPLLAGGSRELFF	TGTGCCAGCAGCCCGTTACTAGCGGGAGGTAGCCGGGAGCTGTTTTTT
TRBV20-1	.	.	TRBJ2-1	CSAIGIDQTYNEQFF	TGCAGTGCCATTGGTATAGACCAGACCTACAATGAGCAGTTCTTC
TRBV12-3/TRBV12-4	many	TRBD1	TRBJ1-1	CASSTGEAEAFF	TGTGCCAGCAGTACAGGGGAGGCTGAAGCTTTCTTT
TRBV7-2	.	.	TRBJ1-1	CASSLVGRQNTEAFF	TGTGCCAGCAGCTTAGTTGGGCGACAGAACACTGAAGCTTTCTTT
TRBV20-1	many	.	TRBJ2-4	CSAPHRAKNIQYF	TGCAGTGCCCCCCACAGGGCCAAAAACATTCAGTACTTC
TRBV4-3	.	TRBD1	TRBJ2-7	CASSQGQGVSYEQYF	TGCGCCAGCAGCCAAGGACAGGGAGTGTCCTACGAGCAGTACTTC
TRBV27	.	.	TRBJ1-2	CASSPLSKYGGYTF	TGTGCCAGCAGTCCGCTGTCCAAGTACGGTGGCTACACCTTC
TRBV6-1	many	.	TRBJ2-1	CASSPLQGNEQFF	TGTGCCAGCAGTCCCCTACAGGGAAATGAGCAGTTCTTC
TRBV7-9	many	.	TRBJ2-1	CASSSGYGGGLHNEQFF	TGTGCCAGCAGCTCTGGATATGGAGGGGGACTACACAATGAGCAGTTCTTC
TRBV20-1	.	.	TRBJ2-4	CSAEIGGRKNIQYF	TGCAGTGCTGAAATAGGGGGGCGGAAAAACATTCAGTACTTC
TRBV25-1	few	TRBD2	TRBJ2-3	CASSELTSGATDTQYF	TGTGCCAGCAGTGAATTGACTAGCGGAGCCACAGATACGCAGTATTTT
TRBV6-2/TRBV6-3	few	.	TRBJ1-1	CASSQQWNTEAFF	TGTGCCAGCAGTCAGCAGTGGAACACTGAAGCTTTCTTT
TRBV18	few	.	TRBJ2-1	CASSPPRRMRNNEQFF	TGTGCCAGCTCACCACCCCGGCGGATGAGAAACAATGAGCAGTTCTTC
TRBV4-3	.	TRBD1	TRBJ2-1	CASSQVRDRKINEQFF	TGCGCCAGCAGCCAAGTCCGGGACAGGAAGATCAATGAGCAGTTCTTC
TRBV18	few	.	TRBJ2-4	CASSPFDRAKNIQYF	TGTGCCAGCTCACCATTCGACAGAGCCAAAAACATTCAGTACTTC
TRBV24-1	.	.	TRBJ2-3	CATSDSGPSLGTDTQYF	TGTGCCACCAGTGATTCTGGGCCCTCGTTGGGGACAGATACGCAGTATTTT
TRBV6-1	many	TRBD1	TRBJ1-5	CASSKTGINQPQHF	TGTGCCAGCAGTAAGACAGGGATCAATCAGCCCCAGCATTTT
TRBV30	few	.	TRBJ2-7	CAWSVRLGDEQYF	TGTGCCTGGAGTGTACGTTTAGGGGACGAGCAGTACTTC
TRBV5-1	.	.	TRBJ2-2	CVSSLEVVANTGELFF	TGCGTCAGCAGCTTGGAGGTCGTCGCCAACACCGGGGAGCTGTTTTTT
TRBV4-2	.	.	TRBJ2-5	CASSQERVIGGGHQETQYF	TGTGCCAGCAGCCAAGAGAGGGTGATTGGCGGGGGCCACCAAGAGACCCAGTACTTC
TRBV7-2	.	TRBD1	TRBJ2-7	CASSKQTGGVYEQYF	TGTGCCAGCAGCAAACAAACAGGGGGCGTCTACGAGCAGTACTTC
TRBV12-3/TRBV12-4	.	.	TRBJ2-3	CASSSVGSVATDTQYF	TGTGCCAGCAGCTCCGTGGGTAGCGTAGCCACAGATACGCAGTATTTT
TRBV4-2	few	.	TRBJ2-3	CASSRTGDSGGVVYF	TGTGCCAGTAGCCGAACAGGGGACTCCGGGGGGGTGGTGTATTTT
TRBV5-1	many	.	TRBJ1-1	CASKLGEQGAAFF	TGCGCCAGCAAATTAGGGGAACAGGGTGCGGCTTTCTTT
TRBV29-1	few	TRBD2	TRBJ2-1	CSVAPGGGALNEQFF	TGCAGCGTTGCCCCGGGCGGGGGGGCCCTCAATGAGCAGTTCTTC
TRBV10-3	.	TRBD1	TRBJ1-1	CALSPGQGAVTEAFF	TGTGCCCTCTCCCCGGGACAGGGGGCCGTTACTGAAGCTTTCTTT
TRBV29-1	.	.	TRBJ1-3	CSVKQGGNTIYF	TGCAGCGTGAAACAGGGAGGGAACACCATATATTTT
TRBV7-9	few	TRBD1	TRBJ1-1	CASSRHQRQGTEAFF	TGTGCCAGCAGCCGACACCAACGACAGGGCACTGAAGCTTTCTTT
TRBV27	few	TRBD2	TRBJ2-3	CASSLKGEGDTQYF	TGTGCCAGCAGTTTGAAAGGGGAGGGAGATACGCAGTATTTT